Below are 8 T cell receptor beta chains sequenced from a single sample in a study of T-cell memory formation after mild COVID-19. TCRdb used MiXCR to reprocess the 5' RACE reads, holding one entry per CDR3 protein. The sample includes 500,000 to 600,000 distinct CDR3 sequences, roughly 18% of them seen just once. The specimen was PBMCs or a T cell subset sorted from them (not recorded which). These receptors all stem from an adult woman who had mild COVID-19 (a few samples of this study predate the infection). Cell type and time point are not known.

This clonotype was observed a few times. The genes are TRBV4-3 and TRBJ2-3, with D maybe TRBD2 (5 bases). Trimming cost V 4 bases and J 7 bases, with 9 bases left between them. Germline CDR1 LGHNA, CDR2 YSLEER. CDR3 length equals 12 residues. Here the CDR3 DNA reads TGCGCCAGCAGCCGGGAGTCGAATACGCAGTATTTT. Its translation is CASSRESNTQYF.

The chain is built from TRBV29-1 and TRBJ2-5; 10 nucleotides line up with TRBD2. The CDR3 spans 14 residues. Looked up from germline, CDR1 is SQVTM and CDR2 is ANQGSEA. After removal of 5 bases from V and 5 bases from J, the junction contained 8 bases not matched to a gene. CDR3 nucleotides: TGCAGCGTTCCTCTAGCGGGAGTGGGGGAGACCCAGTACTTC. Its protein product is CSVPLAGVGETQYF.

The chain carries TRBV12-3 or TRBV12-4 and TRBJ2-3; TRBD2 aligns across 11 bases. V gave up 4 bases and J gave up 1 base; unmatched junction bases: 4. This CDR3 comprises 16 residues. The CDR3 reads CASSSATSGGTDTQYF. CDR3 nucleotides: TGTGCCAGCAGTTCTGCGACTAGCGGGGGCACAGATACGCAGTATTTT.

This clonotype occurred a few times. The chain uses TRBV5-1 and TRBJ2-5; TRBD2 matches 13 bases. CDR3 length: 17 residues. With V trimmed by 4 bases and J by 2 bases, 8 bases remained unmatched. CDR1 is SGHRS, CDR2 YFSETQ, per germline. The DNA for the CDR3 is TGCGCCAGCAGCCGATGGACTAGCGGGAGCCTACAAGAGACCCAGTACTTC. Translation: CASSRWTSGSLQETQYF.

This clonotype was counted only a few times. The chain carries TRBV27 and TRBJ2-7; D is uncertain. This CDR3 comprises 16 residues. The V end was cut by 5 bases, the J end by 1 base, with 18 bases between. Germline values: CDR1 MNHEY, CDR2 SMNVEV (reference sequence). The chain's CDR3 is CASSTMGWSGSYEQYF. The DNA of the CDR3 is TGTGCCAGCAGTACGATGGGGTGGTCCGGGTCCTACGAGCAGTACTTC.

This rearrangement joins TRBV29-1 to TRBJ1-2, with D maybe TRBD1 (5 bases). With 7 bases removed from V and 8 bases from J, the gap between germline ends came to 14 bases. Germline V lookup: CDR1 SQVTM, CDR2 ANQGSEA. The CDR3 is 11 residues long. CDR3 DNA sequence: TGCAGCGCCGGAAGGGGTGACGGCTACACCTTC. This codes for CSAGRGDGYTF.

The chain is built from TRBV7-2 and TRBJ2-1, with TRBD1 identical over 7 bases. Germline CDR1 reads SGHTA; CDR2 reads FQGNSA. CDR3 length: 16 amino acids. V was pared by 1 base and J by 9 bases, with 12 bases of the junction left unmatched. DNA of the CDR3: TGTGCCAGCAGCTTAGGCCCCGGACAGGTTGGAGGTGAGCAGTTCTTC. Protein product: CASSLGPGQVGGEQFF.

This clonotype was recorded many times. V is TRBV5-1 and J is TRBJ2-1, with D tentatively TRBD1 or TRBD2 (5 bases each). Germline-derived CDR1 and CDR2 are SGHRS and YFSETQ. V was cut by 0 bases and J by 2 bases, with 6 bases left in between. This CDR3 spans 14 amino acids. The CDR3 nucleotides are TGCGCCAGCAGCTTGGAGGGACCCTACAATGAGCAGTTCTTC. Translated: CASSLEGPYNEQFF.